The 4 T cell receptor beta chains below were found in one sample sequenced in a study of shared clonotypes between healthy human individuals. Using immunoSEQ multiplex PCR, the repertoire was profiled, and TCRdb retains in-frame clones only, with some absent. Of about 550,000 clones in the sample, nearly 97% were seen once. Naive CD8 cells were CD45RO-negative, positively selected for CCR7, excluding terminally differentiated effector memory CD45RA+ cells. The sequencing input was naive CD8+ T cells sorted from blood. These receptors all stem from a woman under 40 in good health.

The count of this clone is one. The genes are TRBV19 and TRBJ2-3; 9 bases agree with TRBD1. The trim removed 0 bases at V and 0 bases at J, leaving 1 base unmatched. The germline V gene encodes CDR1 LNHDA and CDR2 SQIVND (reference sequence). This CDR3 has 16 amino acids. The CDR3 protein is CASSIDGTGSTDTQYF. DNA for the CDR3: TGTGCCAGTAGTATAGACGGGACAGGGAGCACAGATACGCAGTATTTT.

CDR3 sequence (DNA): TGTGCCAGCAGTCGACTTCTAGCGGCCTCCTACAATGAGCAGTTCTTC. This translates into CASSRLLAASYNEQFF. The V and J genes are TRBV28 and TRBJ2-1; 7 bases are a match to TRBD2. The CDR3 loop spans 16 amino acids. The V segment lost 5 bases and the J segment 0 bases; nucleotides outside the gene matches: 7. Germline V gene data show CDR1 as MDHEN and CDR2 as SYDVKM.

V gene TRBV6-5 combines with J gene TRBJ2-3, with D tentatively TRBD1 (5 bases). Germline CDR1 is MNHEY and CDR2 is SVGAGI. The CDR3 runs 15 residues. Deletions cut 4 bases from V and 5 bases from J, with 16 bases between. CDR3 sequence reads: CASSFPRETEDTQYF. For the CDR3, the DNA is TGTGCCAGCAGTTTCCCACGTGAGACAGAAGATACGCAGTATTTT.

J is TRBJ2-7 and V is TRBV4-2; perhaps TRBD1 as D (6 bases). Trimming shortened V by 0 bases and J by 3 bases, and 15 bases separated the two germline ends. The CDR3 totals 16 residues. In germline, CDR1 is LGHNA, CDR2 YNFKEQ. The CDR3 here is CASSQDPAGEGYEQYF. The DNA for the CDR3 is TGTGCCAGCAGCCAAGATCCGGCAGGGGAAGGCTACGAGCAGTACTTC.